This TCR beta chain is drawn from a study of blood T cell repertoires in COVID-19. Study context: Some COVID-19 samples were acute and others convalescent; all came from the United States, Italy and Spain. The analysed material was cDNA or gDNA that came from T cells, B-cell-depleted T cells, or PBMCs.

CDR1 and CDR2 (germline): MNHEY, SMNVEV (reference sequence). The CDR3 runs 15 residues. V gave up 6 bases and J gave up 10 bases; unmatched junction bases: 17. Seattle's enrolled individuals joined amid active infection and were then monitored longitudinally. In the original workflow: Nucleated cell counts were estimated from reference gene primer amplification. The data were produced by immunoSEQ multiplex PCR, yet TCRdb's version contains in-frame clones alone and is incomplete. V, J and clone size are those of that table, while D and trimming were read from the DNA. The table has some 130,000 clones, 90% seen once.

This clonotype was obtained from a man aged 55-75 years with COVID-19, enrolled during active disease. The chain combines TRBV27 with TRBJ1-1; 7 bases line up with TRBD1. Sequenced input: peripheral blood. CDR3 DNA: TGTGCCAGCAGCCAACCTAGAGGAGGGGGCGTACGAGCTTTCTTT. It yields the protein CASSQPRGGGVRAFF.